This entry lists 22 T cell receptor beta chains sequenced from one sample in a study of OX40 agonist ivuxolimab in advanced cancers. Assay: immunoSEQ multiplex PCR; the TCRdb copy retains only in-frame clones and omits some. This table holds approximately 70,000 clones, about 88% found once. The source was CD4+ or CD8+ T cells sorted from blood, collected in a trial of the OX40 agonist ivuxolimab. Every receptor here comes from an adult with an advanced solid tumor such as melanoma, head and neck, liver or kidney cancer.

The chain recombines TRBV7-2 with TRBJ2-5, with D possibly TRBD2 on 6 matching bases. The CDR3 runs 15 residues. Per the germline V gene, CDR1 is SGHTA and CDR2 is FQGNSA. With 5 bases removed from V and 5 bases from J, the gap between germline ends came to 18 bases. This chain's CDR3 is CASSTDRGRHETQYF. The CDR3 bases are TGTGCCAGCAGCACCGATCGGGGGAGGCACGAGACCCAGTACTTC.

The chain employs TRBV15 and TRBJ2-7, with 7 positions matching TRBD1. This CDR3 contains 15 residues. V shed 9 bases and J 2 bases; nucleotides not matched to a gene: 13. The germline V gene encodes CDR1 LNHNV and CDR2 YYDKDF (reference sequence). The CDR3 loop is CATSTGVGDPYEQYF. The CDR3 DNA follows: TGTGCCACGAGTACAGGGGTAGGGGATCCCTACGAGCAGTACTTC.

V gene TRBV6-5 combines with J gene TRBJ2-7; 9 nucleotides line up with TRBD1. The CDR3 runs 15 residues. CDR1 is MNHEY, CDR2 SVGAGI, per germline. Losses at the gene ends were 6 bases for V and 4 bases for J; bases not matched to a gene: 10. The CDR3 region is CASSRDPGQGYEQYF. The CDR3 nucleotides are TGTGCCAGCAGCCGCGACCCGGGACAGGGATACGAGCAGTACTTC.

The V gene is TRBV19, the J gene TRBJ1-6; D is ambiguous. The CDR3 has 13 residues. Trimming took off 6 bases at V and 6 bases at J, with 9 bases between the two ends. Germline assignment: CDR1 LNHDA and CDR2 SQIVND (reference sequence). CDR3 loop: CASSQARNSPLHF. CDR3 nucleotide sequence: TGTGCCAGTAGCCAAGCTCGTAATTCACCCCTCCACTTT.

This sequence joins TRBV2 and TRBJ1-2; D is unresolved. CDR1 and CDR2 from the germline V gene are SNHLY and FYNNEI. V shed 5 bases and J shed 1 base, with 11 bases lying between them. The CDR3 totals 14 residues. CDR3 nucleotide sequence: TGTGCCAGCAGTCCCTGGACGGATAACTATGGCTACACCTTC. Its protein product is CASSPWTDNYGYTF.

This clone was seen a few times. The chain has TRBV5-1 and TRBJ2-1; 14 positions match TRBD2. Germline CDR1 is SGHRS and CDR2 is YFSETQ. V was pared by 0 bases and J by 15 bases, with 8 bases of the junction left unmatched. The length of the CDR3 is 15 residues. CDR3 DNA sequence: TGCGCCAGCAGCTTGGGCGGGACTAGCGGGAGTATGGTGTTCTTC. This sequence encodes CASSLGGTSGSMVFF.

The chain is built from TRBV2 and TRBJ2-2; the match to TRBD1 covers 7 bases. The CDR3 has 13 amino acids. The V and J ends lost 7 bases and 6 bases, in that order; junction bases with no gene match: 5. Looked up from germline, CDR1 is SNHLY and CDR2 is FYNNEI. The CDR3 DNA reads as TGTGCCAGCAAGGGGGCGGTATCCGGGGAGCTGTTTTTT. This codes for CASKGAVSGELFF.

The chain is built from TRBV6-1 and TRBJ1-5; possibly TRBD1 for D (5 bases). The CDR3 is made up of 14 amino acids. CDR1 is MNHNS, CDR2 SASEGT, per germline. V lost 3 bases to trimming and J lost 6 bases, with 12 bases between them. The CDR3 region is CASSDRQGGQPQHF. CDR3 bases: TGTGCCAGCAGTGACCGTCAGGGTGGTCAGCCCCAGCATTTT.

This sequence joins TRBV11-3 and TRBJ2-5; tentative D call: TRBD1 (6 bases). The CDR3 spans 13 residues. Trimming took off 5 bases at V and 1 base at J, with 8 bases between the two ends. Germline lookup yields CDR1 SGHNT and CDR2 YENEEA. Here the CDR3 reads CASSADSQETQYF. The DNA of the CDR3 is TGTGCCAGCAGCGCGGACAGCCAAGAGACCCAGTACTTC.

V usage is TRBV14 and J usage is TRBJ2-1; D might be TRBD2 (5 bases). Germline CDR1 and CDR2: SGHDN and FVKESK. The CDR3 loop spans 14 amino acids. V lost 5 bases and J lost 3, with 11 bases in between. The DNA for the CDR3 is TGTGCCAGCAGCAGAGCGGTGGGCTACAATGAGCAGTTCTTC. It translates to CASSRAVGYNEQFF.

This sequence joins TRBV9 and TRBJ2-7; a weak D match, TRBD2 (5 bases). From germline, CDR1 is SGDLS and CDR2 YYNGEE. The CDR3 consists of 14 residues. Trimming removed 4 bases at V and 0 bases at J, with 11 bases between. The CDR3 sequence is CASSPTSFSYEQYF. The CDR3 DNA reads TGTGCCAGCAGCCCCACTAGTTTCTCCTACGAGCAGTACTTC.

This rearrangement joins TRBV19 to TRBJ1-6, with 8 bases identical to TRBD1. This CDR3 comprises 15 residues. J lost 7 bases, V lost 5 bases, and 7 bases had no gene match. Germline-derived CDR1 and CDR2 are LNHDA and SQIVND (reference sequence). CDR3 in DNA: TGTGCCAGTAGTCTTTCAGGGGGCGGAAATTCACCCCTCCACTTT. Translation gives CASSLSGGGNSPLHF. Combining the CDR3 with reference TRBV19 and TRBJ1-6 gives the whole variable domain DGGITQSPKYLFRKEGQNVTLSCEQNLNHDAMYWYRQDPGQGLRLIYYSQIVNDFQKGDIAEGYSVSREKKESFPLTVTSAQKNPTAFYLCASSLSGGGNSPLHFGNGTRLTVT.

The chain uses TRBV11-2 and TRBJ2-1; no firm D call. Trimming pared 5 bases from V and 10 bases from J, leaving 12 bases between. Germline assignment: CDR1 SGHAT and CDR2 FQNNGV. CDR3 size: 12 residues. CDR3 sequence reads: CASSHVAGEQFF. The CDR3, as DNA: TGTGCCAGCAGCCATGTGGCAGGCGAGCAGTTCTTC.

The chain couples TRBV5-1 to TRBJ2-5; D possibly corresponds to TRBD1 (6 bases). Germline values: CDR1 SGHRS, CDR2 YFSETQ. The CDR3 consists of 13 residues. Trimming stripped 7 bases from V and 1 base from J, with 11 bases between. The CDR3 here is CASRGGSQETQYF. Written as DNA, the CDR3 is TGCGCCAGCCGAGGGGGAAGCCAAGAGACCCAGTACTTC.

The J gene is TRBJ2-7, the V gene TRBV2, with 9 bases lining up with TRBD1. CDR1 and CDR2 from the germline V gene are SNHLY and FYNNEI. The CDR3 has 17 residues. V lost 3 bases and J lost 2; bases outside the gene matches: 11. CDR3 in amino acids: CASSDGQGRFGAYEQYF. The CDR3 DNA reads as TGTGCCAGCAGTGACGGACAGGGGCGGTTTGGTGCCTACGAGCAGTACTTC.

The rearrangement uses TRBV11-2 and TRBJ2-5, with 8 bases that match TRBD1. The tail of the sequence fits TRBJ2-7 better, so the J call may be wrong. Germline V lookup: CDR1 SGHAT, CDR2 FQNNGV. This CDR3 spans 14 amino acids. The CDR3 DNA reads as TGTGCCAGCAACCGACGACAGGGGAGACACGAGCAGTACTTC. Translating gives CASNRRQGRHEQYF.

This clone was picked up a small number of times. The J gene is TRBJ1-5, the V gene TRBV7-2, with D unclear. V gave up 5 bases and J gave up 7 bases, with 12 bases separating them. Germline lookup yields CDR1 SGHTA and CDR2 FQGNSA. The CDR3 is made up of 13 amino acids. This CDR3 is CASSPEARQPQHF. In DNA, the CDR3 is TGTGCCAGCAGCCCCGAGGCGCGACAGCCCCAGCATTTT.

The chain couples TRBV28 to TRBJ2-1, with TRBD2 matching 11 bases. Per the germline V gene, CDR1 is MDHEN and CDR2 is SYDVKM. CDR3 size: 14 residues. Germline trimming cut 8 bases from V and 3 bases from J; bases unmatched to any gene: 3. The CDR3 loop reads CASPGTSGYNEQFF. In DNA form, the CDR3 reads TGTGCCAGCCCCGGGACTAGCGGCTACAATGAGCAGTTCTTC.

The chain combines TRBV6-6 with TRBJ2-1, with D possibly being TRBD1 (6 bases). V lost 5 bases, J lost 5 bases, and 16 bases lay in between. The CDR3 is 15 residues long. CDR1 and CDR2 from the germline V gene are MNHNY and SVGAGI (reference sequence). The DNA of the CDR3 is TGTGCCAGCAGTGTCTCCGGGACACCTAACAATGAGCAGTTCTTC. The encoded protein is CASSVSGTPNNEQFF.

The V and J genes are TRBV6-1 and TRBJ1-4; D is unclear. The CDR3 consists of 15 residues. Germline CDR1 reads MNHNS; CDR2 reads SASEGT. Trimming stripped 5 bases from V and 6 bases from J, with 16 bases between. The CDR3 sequence is CASSPKTKADEKLFF. CDR3 coding DNA: TGTGCCAGCAGTCCAAAGACAAAGGCGGATGAAAAACTGTTTTTT.

The V and J genes are TRBV5-8 and TRBJ2-1; no reliable D call. The CDR3 extends over 13 amino acids. The V end lost 5 bases, the J end lost 8 bases, and 14 bases lay between the germline ends. In germline, CDR1 is SGHTS, CDR2 YDEGEE. The CDR3: CASSPTTTDEQFF. DNA for the CDR3: TGTGCCAGCAGTCCAACTACCACCGATGAGCAGTTCTTC.

The chain combines TRBV7-9 with TRBJ1-1; D gene uncertain. Trimming removed 4 bases at V and 1 base at J, with 7 bases between. Germline V CDR1 and CDR2: SEHNR, FQNEAQ (reference sequence). The CDR3 extends over 13 amino acids. CDR3 loop: CASSYWENTEAFF. For the CDR3, the DNA is TGTGCCAGCAGCTATTGGGAGAACACTGAAGCTTTCTTT.